This T cell receptor (beta chain) was captured by sequencing in a study of PD-1 blockade in classical Hodgkin lymphoma. This clone was observed once. Its antigen is as yet unknown. The study, taken as a whole, reports: At C4D1, TCR diversity had climbed significantly for CD4+ cells, though not for CD8+ cells. Relapsed/refractory patients reportedly had the lowest baseline TCR diversity, below newly diagnosed patients, who were below healthy donors. Complete responders' baseline diversity resembled that of newly diagnosed patients. Differences between repertoires have undefined causes, possibly disease activity or prior therapy.

Every patient experienced relapse after autologous stem cell transplantation, and brentuximab vedotin exposure varied. The data were produced by immunoSEQ multiplex PCR, yet TCRdb's version contains in-frame clones alone and is incomplete. This table holds tens of thousands of clones, about 89% found once. Germline trimming cut 4 bases from V and 2 bases from J; bases unmatched to any gene: 1. The CDR3 runs 13 residues. Germline V lookup: CDR1 SGHKS, CDR2 YYEKEE (reference sequence). The gene calls are TRBV5-5 and TRBJ2-7; the match to TRBD1 covers 9 bases. The input for sequencing was peripheral blood mononuclear cells (PBMCs), taken at baseline. The source is a human donor with classical Hodgkin lymphoma. CDR3 nucleotide sequence: TGTGCCAGCAGCCGACAGGGGGCCTACGAGCAGTACTTC. Its protein is CASSRQGAYEQYF.